This passage covers 27 T cell receptor beta chains from one sample sequenced in a study of beta chain features in type 1 diabetes. TCRB transcripts that were expressed got sequenced, as all of the isolated RNA had been reverse transcribed. Clones were sequenced by immunoSEQ multiplex PCR, and TCRdb holds only the in-frame ones, with some missing. The sample shows about 900,000 clones, 17% of them seen only once. Sequencing used naive CD4+ T cells from blood. The receptors shown here come from a woman aged 18-30 years in good health.

This chain uses TRBV5-4 with TRBJ2-1, with D tentatively TRBD2 (5 bases). This CDR3 has 13 residues. V shed 4 bases and J shed 4 bases, with 9 bases lying between them. Germline-derived CDR1 and CDR2 are SGHNT and YYREEE (reference sequence). CDR3 region: CASSLSGYNEQFF. Here the CDR3 DNA reads TGTGCCAGCAGCCTCAGCGGTTACAATGAGCAGTTCTTC. The whole variable domain, remainder taken from reference TRBV5-4 and TRBJ2-1, is ETGVTQSPTHLIKTRGQQVTLRCSSQSGHNTVSWYQQALGQGPQFIFQYYREEENGRGNFPPRFSGLQFPNYSSELNVNALELDDSALYLCASSLSGYNEQFFGPGTRLTVL.

The V and J genes are TRBV27 and TRBJ2-3, with D hard to call. Trimming took off 8 bases at V and 1 base at J, with 22 bases between the two ends. The CDR3 covers 17 residues. Germline lookup yields CDR1 MNHEY and CDR2 SMNVEV (reference sequence). CDR3 in DNA: TGTGCCAGCCTACCAAGAATCCCGGCAGCTGGCACAGATACGCAGTATTTT. It is translated as CASLPRIPAAGTDTQYF.

This clone has a handful of counts. The chain combines TRBV7-3 with TRBJ2-5, with no clear D. The V and J ends lost 2 bases and 3 bases respectively, with 7 bases between them. Germline V lookup: CDR1 SGHTA, CDR2 FQGTGA. The CDR3 is made up of 13 amino acids. This CDR3 is CASSLEREETQYF. The CDR3 DNA sequence: TGTGCCAGCAGCTTAGAACGGGAAGAGACCCAGTACTTC.

The chain is built from TRBV5-1 and TRBJ2-3; 8 bases line up with TRBD1. The CDR3 sequence is 21 residues long. The ends lost 1 base at V and 6 bases at J; junction bases unmatched: 25. Looked up from germline, CDR1 is SGHRS and CDR2 is YFSETQ. The CDR3 reads CASSLPRPPTTKGQGMDTQYF. In DNA form, the CDR3 reads TGCGCCAGCAGCTTGCCCCGGCCGCCAACCACGAAAGGACAGGGCATGGATACGCAGTATTTT. The variable domain in full, with the rest retrieved from reference TRBV5-1 and TRBJ2-3, is KAGVTQTPRYLIKTRGQQVTLSCSPISGHRSVSWYQQTPGQGLQFLFEYFSETQRNKGNFPGRFSGRQFSNSRSEMNVSTLELGDSALYLCASSLPRPPTTKGQGMDTQYFGPGTRLTVL.

The chain carries TRBV28 and TRBJ2-2; 9 bases are a match to TRBD1. Trimming at V came to 6 bases and at J to 7 bases, leaving 12 bases not matched to a gene. CDR3 length equals 16 residues. Germline CDR1 reads MDHEN; CDR2 reads SYDVKM. This CDR3 reads CASSPLGQGMGGELFF. Written as DNA, the CDR3 is TGTGCCAGCAGCCCCCTCGGACAGGGGATGGGCGGGGAGCTGTTTTTT.

V usage is TRBV5-4 and J usage is TRBJ2-5; 10 bases fit TRBD2. Germline V gene sequence: CDR1 SGHNT, CDR2 YYREEE (reference sequence). This CDR3 has 16 amino acids. The ends lost 4 bases at V and 4 bases at J; junction bases unmatched: 10. Here the CDR3 reads CASSPGLAVTGETQYF. CDR3 DNA sequence: TGTGCCAGCAGCCCTGGACTAGCGGTGACGGGAGAGACCCAGTACTTC.

This chain joins TRBV7-9 and TRBJ2-7; 9 nucleotides align to TRBD2. The CDR3 is 17 residues long. V trimming: 2 bases; J trimming: 1 base; junction bases outside the gene matches: 9. Per the germline V gene, CDR1 is SEHNR and CDR2 is FQNEAQ (reference sequence). This chain's CDR3 is CASSLRAGGRVSYEQYF. CDR3 nucleotide sequence: TGTGCCAGCAGCTTAAGAGCTGGCGGGAGGGTATCCTACGAGCAGTACTTC.

About this clone itself: Other nucleotide sequences from this sample produce the same CDR3. The CDR3 spells CASSLSATNEKLFF. CDR3 DNA sequence: TGCGCCAGTTCTCTTTCAGCAACTAATGAAAAACTGTTTTTT. V is TRBV5-1 and J is TRBJ1-4; D not resolved. Trimming removed 8 bases from V and 0 bases from J, with 11 bases in between. Germline assignment: CDR1 SGHRS and CDR2 YFSETQ. The CDR3 runs to 14 residues.

In this sample, this clone turned up a few times. The genes are TRBV27 and TRBJ2-3; 15 positions match TRBD2. From germline, CDR1 is MNHEY and CDR2 SMNVEV (reference sequence). The CDR3 is 19 residues long. Germline trimming cut 8 bases from V and 1 base from J; bases unmatched to any gene: 13. CDR3 sequence (DNA): TGTGCCAGCTCTACACCTCCGGGACTAGCGGGAGGAGGCACAGATACGCAGTATTTT. Its protein is CASSTPPGLAGGGTDTQYF.

This clone came up a few times. The chain links TRBV19 to TRBJ2-1; perhaps TRBD2 as D (5 bases). Germline V gene sequence: CDR1 LNHDA, CDR2 SQIVND (reference sequence). The CDR3 length is 15 residues. V lost 3 bases and J lost 6, with 15 bases in between. The DNA for the CDR3 is TGTGCCAGTAGTATTCTTGGCGGTGGACTCAATGAGCAGTTCTTC. Translating gives CASSILGGGLNEQFF.

This clone occurred a few times. The V and J genes are TRBV28 and TRBJ1-2, with a weak D call TRBD1 (5 bases). This CDR3 comprises 12 residues. The germline gives CDR1 MDHEN, CDR2 SYDVKM. V dropped 10 bases and J dropped 1 base, with 10 bases sitting between them. CDR3 amino acids: CATGTDNYGYTF. The CDR3 region has the DNA TGTGCCACCGGGACGGATAACTATGGCTACACCTTC.

This chain links TRBV27 with TRBJ1-4; D is unclear. This CDR3 spans 16 amino acids. In germline, CDR1 is MNHEY, CDR2 SMNVEV (reference sequence). Deletions cut 2 bases from V and 8 bases from J, with 18 bases between. The CDR3 bases are TGTGCCAGCAGTTTAAGGCCCGGGTCCTTGGCGGAAAAACTGTTTTTT. Translated: CASSLRPGSLAEKLFF.

This sequence joins TRBV28 and TRBJ2-4, with D unresolved. CDR3 length: 15 residues. The germline V gene has CDR1 MDHEN and CDR2 SYDVKM. Trimming took 5 bases from V and 0 from J, leaving 11 bases between them. CDR3 nucleotide sequence: TGTGCCAGCAGTAGGGAATCGATAGCCAAAAACATTCAGTACTTC. Protein sequence: CASSRESIAKNIQYF. Based on the CDR3 plus reference TRBV28 and TRBJ2-4, the full variable domain is DVKVTQSSRYLVKRTGEKVFLECVQDMDHENMFWYRQDPGLGLRLIYFSYDVKMKEKGDIPEGYSVSREKKERFSLILESASTNQTSMYLCASSRESIAKNIQYFGAGTRLSVL.

This clone was counted between two and nine times. This CDR3 reads CASSFRDRVRKTQYF. In nucleotides, the CDR3 is TGTGCCAGCAGTTTTAGGGACAGGGTACGAAAGACCCAGTACTTC. The chain has TRBV28 and TRBJ2-5, with 9 nucleotides matching TRBD1. The CDR3 has 15 amino acids. The ends lost 3 bases at V and 6 bases at J; junction bases unmatched: 8. Looked up from germline, CDR1 is MDHEN and CDR2 is SYDVKM.

DNA of the CDR3: TGTGCCAGCAGCTTCCGCAGGGAGGATGGCTACACCTTC. This encodes CASSFRREDGYTF. The chain employs TRBV5-6 and TRBJ1-2; D is perhaps TRBD1 (5 bases). CDR3 length: 13 residues. CDR1 and CDR2 (germline): SGHDT, YYEEEE. V was cut by 2 bases and J by 6 bases, with 11 bases left in between.

This clone showed up just a few times. The V gene is TRBV10-3, the J gene TRBJ2-7, with unresolved D. Germline V lookup: CDR1 ENHRY, CDR2 SYGVKD. The CDR3 sequence is 11 residues long. The ends were cut back, 4 bases at V and 4 bases at J, with 5 bases in the middle. CDR3 loop: CAISGRYEQYF. For the CDR3, the DNA is TGTGCCATCAGTGGGCGTTACGAGCAGTACTTC.

On this clone itself: Other DNA sequences in this sample translate to the same CDR3. The chain employs TRBV9 and TRBJ2-1, with D hard to call. The V end lost 2 bases, the J end lost 4 bases, and 10 bases lay between the germline ends. Germline V lookup: CDR1 SGDLS, CDR2 YYNGEE. The CDR3 totals 14 residues. CDR3: CASSVASSYNEQFF. CDR3 sequence (DNA): TGTGCCAGCAGCGTTGCTAGTAGTTACAATGAGCAGTTCTTC.

A few counts support this clone. V is TRBV6-6 and J is TRBJ2-3, with 8 bases that match TRBD2. Germline values: CDR1 MNHNY, CDR2 SVGAGI (reference sequence). Trimming took 5 bases from V and 0 from J; bases not matched to a gene: 7. The CDR3 sequence is 16 residues long. The CDR3 protein is CASSATSGTSTDTQYF. In nucleotides, the CDR3 is TGTGCCAGCAGTGCCACTAGCGGCACTAGCACAGATACGCAGTATTTT.

This chain joins TRBV6-5 and TRBJ2-2; D may correspond to TRBD1 or TRBD2 (5 bases each). V lost 0 bases to trimming and J lost 6 bases, with 11 bases between them. CDR1 and CDR2 from the germline V gene are MNHEY and SVGAGI. The CDR3 totals 15 residues. The CDR3 here is CASSYSRDPPGELFF. The CDR3 DNA reads TGTGCCAGCAGTTACTCCCGGGACCCCCCCGGGGAGCTGTTTTTT.

This clone occurred a few times. The J gene is TRBJ1-5, the V gene TRBV7-9, with no clear D. The V end was cut by 1 base, the J end by 5 bases, with 6 bases between. The CDR3 is made up of 13 amino acids. Germline lookup yields CDR1 SEHNR and CDR2 FQNEAQ (reference sequence). CDR3 amino acids: CASSLDGYQPQHF. The CDR3 nucleotides read TGTGCCAGCAGCTTAGACGGGTATCAGCCCCAGCATTTT.

A few counts support this clone. J is TRBJ1-2 and V is TRBV18; 9 nucleotides line up with TRBD1. Germline V gene data show CDR1 as KGHSH and CDR2 as LQKENI. With V trimmed by 3 bases and J by 7 bases, 9 bases remained unmatched. The CDR3 is 15 amino acids. In DNA, the CDR3 is TGTGCCAGCTCACCTAACTGGGGACAGGGAAGTGGCTACACCTTC. Amino acids: CASSPNWGQGSGYTF.

V and J are TRBV5-6 and TRBJ1-2, with 11 bases matching TRBD1. The germline V gene has CDR1 SGHDT and CDR2 YYEEEE. CDR3 length: 15 residues. V trimming: 1 base; J trimming: 4 bases; junction bases outside the gene matches: 3. CDR3 bases: TGTGCCAGCAGCTTGAAGGACAGGGGGCTCTATGGCTACACCTTC. It specifies CASSLKDRGLYGYTF.

This rearrangement joins TRBV2 to TRBJ2-3; D unresolved. The length of the CDR3 is 12 residues. In germline, CDR1 is SNHLY, CDR2 FYNNEI. Trimming took 9 bases from V and 2 from J, leaving 9 bases between them. The CDR3 DNA follows: TGTGCCAGGCGGACCTACACAGATACGCAGTATTTT. This codes for CARRTYTDTQYF.

The V gene is TRBV6-1, the J gene TRBJ2-7; D is ambiguous. This CDR3 is built from 16 residues. Germline CDR1 and CDR2: MNHNS and SASEGT. Trimming took off 1 base at V and 2 bases at J, with 15 bases between the two ends. The CDR3 reads CASSEVLTGSAYEQYF. The CDR3 DNA follows: TGTGCCAGCAGTGAAGTTCTTACCGGATCTGCCTACGAGCAGTACTTC.

This clone was recorded a few times. The chain uses TRBV2 and TRBJ2-1; possible D gene TRBD2, 6 bases. V dropped 8 bases and J dropped 7 bases, with 12 bases sitting between them. Germline CDR1 and CDR2: SNHLY and FYNNEI. CDR3 length: 12 residues. This CDR3 is CASGGGANEQFF. The CDR3 coding sequence is TGTGCCAGCGGCGGAGGGGCAAATGAGCAGTTCTTC.

This clone was observed a handful of times. The CDR3 DNA follows: TGTGCCAGCAGTCTGGGACCAGGACGCGGCTACACCTTC. Amino acids: CASSLGPGRGYTF. The gene calls are TRBV6-1 and TRBJ1-2; D is possibly TRBD1 (5 bases). Germline assignment: CDR1 MNHNS and CDR2 SASEGT. V shed 5 bases and J shed 8 bases, with 15 bases lying between them. This CDR3 has 13 amino acids.

This clone was picked up a small number of times. This chain links TRBV6-1 with TRBJ2-7; TRBD2 is a possible D gene (6 bases). Deletions cut 10 bases from V and 3 bases from J, with 19 bases between. This CDR3 contains 14 residues. Germline V gives CDR1 MNHNS, CDR2 SASEGT. CDR3: CAILRVGRIYEQYF. CDR3 nucleotide sequence: TGTGCCATCCTTCGGGTAGGGAGGATCTACGAGCAGTACTTC.